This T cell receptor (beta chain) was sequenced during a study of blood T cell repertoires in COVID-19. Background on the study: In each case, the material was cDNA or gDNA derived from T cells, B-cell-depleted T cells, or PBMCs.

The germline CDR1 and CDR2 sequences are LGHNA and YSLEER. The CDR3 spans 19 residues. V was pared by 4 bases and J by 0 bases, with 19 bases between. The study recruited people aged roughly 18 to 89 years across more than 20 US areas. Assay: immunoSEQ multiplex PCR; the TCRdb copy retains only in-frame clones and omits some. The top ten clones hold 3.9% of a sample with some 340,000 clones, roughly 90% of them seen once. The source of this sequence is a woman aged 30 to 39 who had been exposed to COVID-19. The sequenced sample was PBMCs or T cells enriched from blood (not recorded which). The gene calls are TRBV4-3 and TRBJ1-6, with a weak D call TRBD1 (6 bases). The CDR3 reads CASSPEPTRGSSYNSPLHF. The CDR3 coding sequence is TGCGCCAGCAGCCCCGAACCCACGAGGGGGAGCTCCTATAATTCACCCCTCCACTTT.